The TCR beta chain under discussion was sequenced for a study of cytomegalovirus exposure and HLA in healthy donors. Study in general: Sequencing of about 179 million T cells in an earlier analysis found 90 million to 120 million unique TCR beta sequences.

The PCR employed 60 Vbeta primers together with 13 Jbeta primers. Authors' methods: Among the unique TCR beta chains that a later analysis counted, around 82 million in all, approximately 12 million were shared. TCRdb's copy holds only in-frame clones and misses some; the assay was immunoSEQ multiplex PCR. D and trimming were read from the DNA, whereas the V and J calls and clone size are those reported in that table. Found here are approximately 81,000 clones, 77% of them singletons; the top ten hold roughly 3.2%. The germline V gene encodes CDR1 SGHDT and CDR2 YYEEEE. Trimming shortened V by 2 bases and J by 7 bases, and 10 bases separated the two germline ends. The CDR3 extends over 13 amino acids.

The rearrangement links TRBV5-6 to TRBJ2-1; tentatively, D is TRBD2 (6 bases). This TCR came from a man aged 50 or older in good health and CMV-seropositive. The sample was PBMCs. CDR3 sequence (DNA): TGTGCCAGCAGCTTTGCAGGGAGGAATGAGCAGTTCTTC. This codes for CASSFAGRNEQFF.